Listed here are 10 T cell receptor beta chains from one sample, sequenced in a study of blood T cell repertoires in COVID-19. Clones were sequenced by immunoSEQ multiplex PCR, and TCRdb holds only the in-frame ones, with some missing. The sample has approximately 400,000 clones, around 90% seen once. Sequencing was carried out using PBMCs or T cells enriched from blood (not recorded which). The receptors stem from a woman younger than 30 who had recovered from COVID-19.

This clone was detected once. The chain couples TRBV6-1 to TRBJ1-2; unclear D gene. CDR1 is MNHNS and CDR2 is SASEGT in the germline V gene. The V end lost 1 base, the J end lost 7 bases, and 10 bases lay between the germline ends. This CDR3 spans 13 amino acids. The CDR3 region is CASSEDGESGYTF. The CDR3 coding sequence is TGTGCCAGCAGTGAAGACGGGGAATCTGGCTACACCTTC.

The J gene is TRBJ1-6, the V gene TRBV27, with D unresolved. CDR3 length: 14 amino acids. With 3 bases removed from V and 10 bases from J, the gap between germline ends came to 13 bases. Germline lookup yields CDR1 MNHEY and CDR2 SMNVEV (reference sequence). CDR3 nucleotides: TGTGCCAGCAGTTTTCAAGGGAGCGGGTCACCCCTCCACTTT. Translated: CASSFQGSGSPLHF.

J is TRBJ2-5 and V is TRBV15, with a possible D match to TRBD2 (7 bases). CDR1 is LNHNV, CDR2 YYDKDF, per germline (reference sequence). CDR3 length equals 16 residues. Trimming removed 0 bases from V and 5 bases from J, with 16 bases in between. As DNA, the CDR3 is TGTGCCACCAGCAGAGATCGGGGGGCTAGCTGGGAGACCCAGTACTTC. Amino acid sequence: CATSRDRGASWETQYF. Using reference TRBV15 and TRBJ2-5 for the parts outside the CDR3, the full variable domain is DAMVIQNPRYQVTQFGKPVTLSCSQTLNHNVMYWYQQKSSQAPKLLFHYYDKDFNNEADTPDNFQSRRPNTSFCFLDIRSPGLGDTAMYLCATSRDRGASWETQYFGPGTRLLVL.

The chain carries TRBV30 and TRBJ2-5, with 7 bases lining up with TRBD2. Germline V gene sequence: CDR1 GTSNPN, CDR2 SVGIG (reference sequence). With 2 bases clipped from V and 3 bases from J, the junction kept 6 bases outside the gene matches. The CDR3 is made up of 14 amino acids. In DNA form, the CDR3 reads TGTGCCTGGAGTCGGGGGGTTCGGGAAGAGACCCAGTACTTC. This gives the protein CAWSRGVREETQYF.

The rearrangement joins TRBV19 to TRBJ1-1; 7 bases agree with TRBD1. V lost 6 bases to trimming and J lost 0 bases; unmatched junction nucleotides: 4. Germline assignment: CDR1 LNHDA and CDR2 SQIVND (reference sequence). CDR3 length: 14 amino acids. This CDR3 is CASRKQGMNTEAFF. Written as DNA, the CDR3 is TGTGCCAGTAGGAAACAGGGGATGAACACTGAAGCTTTCTTT.

This clone has more than one count but fewer than ten. V is TRBV6-4 and J is TRBJ1-1; no clear D. Trimming removed 5 bases from V and 10 bases from J, with 11 bases in between. From germline, CDR1 is MRHNA and CDR2 SNTAGT. The CDR3 runs to 11 residues. CDR3 DNA sequence: TGTGCCAGCAGTTCCGGGGTCAGAGCTTTCTTT. Protein: CASSSGVRAFF.

This chain joins TRBV5-4 and TRBJ2-7; D perhaps matches TRBD1 (6 bases). Germline lookup yields CDR1 SGHNT and CDR2 YYREEE (reference sequence). V lost 1 base and J lost 5, with 10 bases in between. The CDR3 contains 13 residues. In DNA form, the CDR3 reads TGTGCCAGCAGCTTGCAGGGGCGCCACGAGCAGTACTTC. This sequence encodes CASSLQGRHEQYF.

This chain links TRBV13 with TRBJ1-2; TRBD1 agrees at 12 bases. Germline V gene data show CDR1 as PRHDT and CDR2 as FYEKMQ (reference sequence). With 5 bases clipped from V and 6 bases from J, the junction kept 7 bases outside the gene matches. CDR3 length: 15 amino acids. The CDR3 nucleotides are TGTGCCAGCAGCACAGGGACAGGGGGCCGGAATGGCTACACCTTC. Its translation: CASSTGTGGRNGYTF. Filled out from reference TRBV13 and TRBJ1-2, the complete variable domain reads AAGVIQSPRHLIKEKRETATLKCYPIPRHDTVYWYQQGPGQDPQFLISFYEKMQSDKGSIPDRFSAQQFSDYHSELNMSSLELGDSALYFCASSTGTGGRNGYTFGSGTRLTVV.

CDR3 region: CASSRGPSPGDTQYF. Here the CDR3 DNA reads TGTGCCAGCAGCCGCGGACCCTCCCCGGGGGATACGCAGTATTTT. V gene TRBV11-2 combines with J gene TRBJ2-3, with D perhaps matching TRBD2 (5 bases). The V end lost 5 bases, the J end lost 6 bases, and 18 bases lay between the germline ends. Looked up from germline, CDR1 is SGHAT and CDR2 is FQNNGV. The CDR3 runs 15 residues.

This sequence joins TRBV12-3 or TRBV12-4 and TRBJ1-2; D not certain. V was trimmed by 4 bases and J by 5 bases, leaving 5 bases between them. The length of the CDR3 is 11 residues. The CDR3 DNA reads as TGTGCCAGCAGTTCTCGGTATGGCTACACCTTC. Translated, it gives CASSSRYGYTF.